This T cell receptor (beta chain) was retrieved from a study of a mutant IDH1 vaccine in newly diagnosed glioma. Time point specified: baseline, week 1 (first vaccination visit). Treatment defined: pre-vaccination baseline after standard-of-care therapy. Measured with immunoSEQ multiplex PCR; TCRdb has only the in-frame clones, and not every one. The table lists roughly 70,000 clones, about 83% of them singletons. Germline CDR1 SGHVS, CDR2 FNYEAQ. V gave up 0 bases and J gave up 0 bases, with 3 bases separating them. The CDR3 has 13 amino acids. The sequence came from a woman aged 18-29 years with glioma. Some clones in this sample may be carry-over from other donors' samples. Sample: peripheral blood mononuclear cells (PBMCs), taken from a glioma patient treated with radiotherapy, temozolomide or both. V is TRBV7-6 and J is TRBJ2-7; no clear D gene. The CDR3 nucleotides read TGTGCCAGCAGCTTAGCGGACTCCTACGAGCAGTACTTC. Translating gives CASSLADSYEQYF.